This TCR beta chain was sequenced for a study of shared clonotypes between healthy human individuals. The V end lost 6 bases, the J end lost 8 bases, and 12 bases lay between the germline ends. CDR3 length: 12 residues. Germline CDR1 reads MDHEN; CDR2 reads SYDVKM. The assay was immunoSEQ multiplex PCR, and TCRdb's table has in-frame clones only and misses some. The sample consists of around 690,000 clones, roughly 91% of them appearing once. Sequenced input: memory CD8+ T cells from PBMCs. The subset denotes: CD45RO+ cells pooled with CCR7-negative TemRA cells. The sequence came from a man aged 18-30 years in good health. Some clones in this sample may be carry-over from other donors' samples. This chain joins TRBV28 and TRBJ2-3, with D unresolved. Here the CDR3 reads CASSIKPVTQYF. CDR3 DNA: TGTGCCAGCAGCATCAAACCGGTTACGCAGTATTTT.